Given below is one TCR beta chain in context. The data are from a study of T cells in localized non-small cell lung cancer. The repertoire was sequenced with immunoSEQ multiplex PCR; TCRdb's copy has only in-frame clones and lacks some. The table records about 37,000 clones, under 95% of them present only once. The CDR3 loop spans 13 amino acids. V was pared by 5 bases and J by 2 bases, with 3 bases of the junction left unmatched. The V gene's germline CDR1 is SGHAT and CDR2 FQNNGV. The sequence came from a female donor over 55 with stage II lung adenocarcinoma. This sample comprised peripheral blood mononuclear cells, obtained before any cancer treatment. J is TRBJ2-7 and V is TRBV11-2; TRBD1 matches 7 bases. CDR3 sequence reads: CASSPGTAYEQYF. The CDR3 DNA reads TGTGCCAGCAGCCCCGGGACAGCCTACGAGCAGTACTTC.